Listed below are T cell receptor beta chains from one sample, sequenced in a study of CD8 T cells in ankylosing spondylitis. A single record per CDR3 protein comes from TCRdb applying MiXCR to the 5' RACE reads. The sample has around 390,000 distinct CDR3 sequences; about a fifth are singletons. Sequenced: blood, either unsorted or a sorted T cell fraction (not recorded which). The receptors were gathered from a male donor with ankylosing spondylitis. The CDR3 runs from the conserved cysteine through the conserved F or W. The D gene is left open where the match is weak. A clone size is listed for some rows: how often the clone was seen (once, few, many), or a class if it is expanded.

v_call: TRBV7-3
j_call: TRBJ2-6
clone_size: NA
d_call: NA
cdr3_aa: CASSLRVSGANVLTF
cdr3_nt: TGTGCCAGCAGCTTACGAGTCTCTGGGGCCAACGTCCTGACTTTC

v_call: TRBV6-4
j_call: TRBJ2-1
clone_size: few
d_call: NA
cdr3_aa: CASSVAADYNEQFF
cdr3_nt: TGTGCCAGCAGTGTAGCAGCAGACTACAATGAGCAGTTCTTC

v_call: TRBV5-1
j_call: TRBJ2-4
clone_size: NA
d_call: TRBD1
cdr3_aa: CASSYGTDKNIQYF
cdr3_nt: TGCGCCAGCAGTTACGGGACAGACAAAAACATTCAGTACTTC

v_call: TRBV7-2
j_call: TRBJ2-7
clone_size: NA
d_call: TRBD2
cdr3_aa: CASSFSGRIAEQYF
cdr3_nt: TGTGCCAGCAGCTTTAGCGGGAGGATCGCCGAGCAGTACTTC

v_call: TRBV6-8
j_call: TRBJ1-2
clone_size: NA
d_call: NA
cdr3_aa: CASTSKVYGYTF
cdr3_nt: TGTGCCAGCACCTCTAAGGTCTATGGCTACACCTTC

v_call: TRBV9
j_call: TRBJ2-1
clone_size: NA
d_call: NA
cdr3_aa: CASSAPWGEQFF
cdr3_nt: TGTGCCAGCAGCGCCCCGTGGGGTGAGCAGTTCTTC

v_call: TRBV20-1
j_call: TRBJ2-7
clone_size: many
d_call: TRBD1
cdr3_aa: CSARDRDREFYEQYF
cdr3_nt: TGCAGTGCTAGGGACCGGGACAGGGAATTCTACGAGCAGTACTTC

v_call: TRBV6-1
j_call: TRBJ1-1
clone_size: few
d_call: TRBD1
cdr3_aa: CASRDRGHLWAFF
cdr3_nt: TGTGCCAGCAGGGACAGGGGGCATCTTTGGGCTTTCTTT

v_call: TRBV15
j_call: TRBJ2-5
clone_size: NA
d_call: NA
cdr3_aa: CATSRDKWRQETQYF
cdr3_nt: TGTGCCACCAGCAGAGACAAATGGCGGCAAGAGACCCAGTACTTC

v_call: TRBV14
j_call: TRBJ2-6
clone_size: NA
d_call: TRBD1
cdr3_aa: CASSADRGRDGANVLTF
cdr3_nt: TGTGCCAGCAGCGCGGACAGGGGGCGCGATGGGGCCAACGTCCTGACTTTC

v_call: TRBV14
j_call: TRBJ1-3
clone_size: NA
d_call: NA
cdr3_aa: CASSLIEFSGNTIYF
cdr3_nt: TGTGCCAGCAGCCTCATAGAATTCTCTGGAAACACCATATATTTT

v_call: TRBV5-5
j_call: TRBJ2-7
clone_size: NA
d_call: TRBD2
cdr3_aa: CASSWGGGMGEQYF
cdr3_nt: TGTGCCAGCAGCTGGGGCGGGGGGATGGGCGAGCAGTACTTC

v_call: TRBV25-1
j_call: TRBJ1-5
clone_size: NA
d_call: NA
cdr3_aa: CASSEWGNQPQHF
cdr3_nt: TGTGCCAGCAGTGAATGGGGGAATCAGCCCCAGCATTTT

v_call: TRBV7-2
j_call: TRBJ2-3
clone_size: few
d_call: TRBD2
cdr3_aa: CASSLTSGSGDTQYF
cdr3_nt: TGTGCCAGCAGCTTAACTAGCGGGAGTGGGGATACGCAGTATTTT

v_call: TRBV24-1
j_call: TRBJ2-3
clone_size: few
d_call: NA
cdr3_aa: CATSDGGGSTDTQYF
cdr3_nt: TGTGCCACCAGTGATGGAGGGGGGAGCACAGATACGCAGTATTTT

v_call: TRBV6-4
j_call: TRBJ2-2
clone_size: few
d_call: NA
cdr3_aa: CASSDSGASGELFF
cdr3_nt: TGTGCCAGCAGTGACTCTGGGGCCTCCGGGGAGCTGTTTTTT

v_call: TRBV12-3/TRBV12-4
j_call: TRBJ2-1
clone_size: many
d_call: NA
cdr3_aa: CASSSLPYNEQFF
cdr3_nt: TGTGCCAGCAGTTCACTACCCTACAATGAGCAGTTCTTC

v_call: TRBV5-1
j_call: TRBJ2-5
clone_size: NA
d_call: NA
cdr3_aa: CASSLGSGFSETQYF
cdr3_nt: TGCGCCAGCAGCTTGGGGTCAGGGTTTTCGGAGACCCAGTACTTC

v_call: TRBV12-3/TRBV12-4
j_call: TRBJ1-2
clone_size: NA
d_call: TRBD1
cdr3_aa: CASSSRPGGLYGYTF
cdr3_nt: TGTGCCAGCAGTTCGCGGCCAGGGGGGCTCTATGGCTACACCTTC

v_call: TRBV2
j_call: TRBJ1-5
clone_size: few
d_call: TRBD1
cdr3_aa: CASSEVAGGQPQHF
cdr3_nt: TGTGCCAGCAGTGAAGTGGCAGGGGGTCAGCCCCAGCATTTT

v_call: TRBV2
j_call: TRBJ2-1
clone_size: NA
d_call: TRBD2
cdr3_aa: CANSRGGRGPYNEQFF
cdr3_nt: TGTGCCAACAGCCGGGGCGGGAGGGGTCCCTACAATGAGCAGTTCTTC

v_call: TRBV29-1
j_call: TRBJ2-3
clone_size: NA
d_call: NA
cdr3_aa: CSKKGGSDTQYF
cdr3_nt: TGCAGCAAGAAGGGGGGCTCAGATACGCAGTATTTT